This TCR beta chain was found in a study of blood T cell repertoires in COVID-19. Some clones are missing from TCRdb's copy, which holds only in-frame ones; the method was immunoSEQ multiplex PCR. The sample has approximately 160,000 clones, approximately 88% seen once; the top ten hold 9.1%. This clone occurred a few times. CDR3 length: 17 residues. After removal of 2 bases from V and 1 base from J, the junction contained 9 bases not matched to a gene. Germline V gives CDR1 LGHNA, CDR2 YSLEER. The V and J genes are TRBV4-3 and TRBJ1-1; 8 nucleotides line up with TRBD1. The specimen sequenced was peripheral blood. The sequence was obtained from an elderly woman with active or convalescent COVID-19. CDR3 amino acids: CASSQSNRGDWNTEAFF. CDR3 nucleotides: TGCGCCAGCAGCCAATCAAACAGGGGGGATTGGAACACTGAAGCTTTCTTT.